The rows below give T cell receptor beta chains drawn from one sample of a study of tumor and adjacent non-tumor tissue in lung cancer. A single record per CDR3 protein comes from TCRdb applying MiXCR to the multiplex PCR reads. Altogether some 200,000 distinct CDR3 sequences are present, 60% to 85% being singletons, with the ten largest covering about 25%. Material: lung tumor tissue. The receptors come from a man between 60 and 70 years old with non-small cell lung cancer. The CDR3 runs from the conserved cysteine through the conserved F or W. A D gene is named only where the DNA matches it firmly. The listing skips clone size in some rows; elsewhere it reads once, few, many or a size class.

V gene	D gene	clone size	J gene	CDR3 DNA	CDR3 protein
TRBV12-3/TRBV12-4	NA	NA	TRBJ1-5	TGTGCCAGCCCCCCCGTTAGCATAGATACGCAGCATTTT	CASPPVSIDTQHF
TRBV4-2	NA	NA	TRBJ1-5	TGTGTCAGCCGCCAAGATCCGGACGGGGGCATAACTCGGCCCCAGCATTTT	CVSRQDPDGGITRPQHF
TRBV4-3	NA	few	TRBJ2-3	TGCGCCAGCAGCCGGGGGGATGCGGGGCCTAGCACAGATACGCAGTATTTT	CASSRGDAGPSTDTQYF
TRBV12-3/TRBV12-4	NA	NA	TRBJ2-5	TGTGCCAGCAGTTCGCTAGTGGGGCCATGGTACCAAGAGACCCAGTACTTC	CASSSLVGPWYQETQYF
TRBV4-3	TRBD1	NA	TRBJ1-1	TGCGCCAGCATCCAAGATGACAGGGCGACTGAAACTTTCTTT	CASIQDDRATETFF
TRBV7-9	NA	few	TRBJ1-2	TGTGCCAGCAGCGCCCAGGTGGGAGCAGGCTACACCTTC	CASSAQVGAGYTF
TRBV12-3/TRBV12-4	NA	NA	TRBJ2-1	TGTGCCAGCAGGGTAGTGGGAGGCTCCTACAATGAGCAGTTCTTC	CASRVVGGSYNEQFF
TRBV6-2/TRBV6-3	NA	many	TRBJ2-2	TGTGCCAGCTGGCTTAGCGGGAACACCGGGGAGCTGTTTTTT	CASWLSGNTGELFF
TRBV7-8	TRBD2	NA	TRBJ2-5	TGTGCCAGTAGCTTAGAGGCGGGAGGGGTCGTAGAGACCCAGTACTTC	CASSLEAGGVVETQYF
TRBV28	NA	NA	TRBJ1-2	TGTGCCAGCAGTTTAGGAGGGGCCGAAGGCTACACCTTC	CASSLGGAEGYTF
TRBV11-3	NA	NA	TRBJ2-3	TGTGTCAGCAGTTTGGGGCGTGTGGGCACAGATACGCAGTATTTT	CVSSLGRVGTDTQYF
TRBV20-1	NA	NA	TRBJ2-3	TGCAGTGCCTTGGACATCCGGGGGGCAGATATACAGTATTTT	CSALDIRGADIQYF
TRBV12-3/TRBV12-4	NA	few	TRBJ1-3	TGTGCCAGCAGTCTCGGACGGAGAAACACCATATATTTT	CASSLGRRNTIYF